This entry describes one T cell receptor beta chain. Its recognized antigen is unknown. Per-base qualities were not stored, and no clone one base away is much larger. The sample has other DNA sequences that encode this CDR3 too. This sample is drawn from a study of shared clonotypes between healthy human individuals (dated by TCRdb to the early 2020s). Looking at the study overall: The cohort included three men and a couple of women between 18 and 49 years of age. Each donor's leukapheresis produced roughly between about 0.8 and 8.9 billion PBMCs. To increase sequencing depth and limit assay-specific biases, different laboratories used diverse techniques to prepare libraries and sequence TCR repertoires. For each donor, three plates each were used for CD4 naive and CD4 memory, two plates were used for CD8 naive, and one plate was used for CD8 memory. The study deeply sequenced blood TCR repertoires of five healthy adults to estimate repertoire size and the extent of clonotype sharing between individuals.

TCR CDR3 regions were amplified from genomic DNA by multiplex PCR using the deep immunoSEQ assay. Extracted genomic DNA from each cell subset was spread evenly across all wells of several immunoSEQ 96-well plates, with each plate serving as a replicate. For sorted subsets, approximately 200 ng of genomic DNA, equivalent to some 33,000 T cell genomes, went into each replicate PCR. The purified libraries were quantified using a Qubit 3.0 fluorometer, sized with a Bioanalyzer 2100, and then quantified again using the KAPA Library Quantification kit. A separate single-read 150-cycle Illumina NextSeq 550 flow cell was used to sequence each immunoSEQ 96-well plate. In the source study's methods: Because the immunoSEQ output held only junctional sequences and lacked quality scores, the filtering could not match the filtering applied to full-length reads. To assign V/J genes and CDR3, sequences were annotated against IMGT germline references using PyIR, a Python wrapper for IgBLAST v1.9. Any read was removed if the V/J assignment was weak (E-value above 1e-6), the CDR3 was missing, or the read contained stop codons, out-of-frame junctions, or ambiguous translated residues. V3J clonotypes were defined by identical inferred V gene, J gene, and CDR3 amino acid sequence. Percentage overlap between repertoires was calculated by dividing the number of shared unique clonotypes by the size of the smaller repertoire. Repertoire richness was assessed with RTK rarefaction, the Chao1 estimator, and Recon v2.1 estimates of unobserved clonotypes. OLGA was used to compute generation probabilities for all TCRbeta clonotypes that the gDNA method yielded from a few donors. As stored in TCRdb, this immuneACCESS dataset retains in-frame rearrangements with V and J assigned. A fraction of the clones does not appear; measured against another copy, unresolved V genes explain less than half of the discrepancy, and the remainder lacks a known reason. V and J calls and clone size follow that table, whereas D and trimming were derived from the DNA. The sample data list 550,000 to 600,000 clones, and 98% of these were observed just once. The ten largest clones take up approximately 0.33% of the sample.

Including cysteine and phenylalanine, the CDR3 has 12 amino acids. Only CDR3 DNA remains: 36 bases, in frame from the first base. V lost 2 bases and J lost 3 bases; the stretch between them is 4 bases long. The germline V gene gives CDR1 as SGDLS and CDR2 as YYNGEE. Study-level results and caveats: Pairwise subsampling led to the expectation that sequencing depth would affect the degree of clonotype sharing among donors. Naive subsets generally had larger estimated clonotype richness than memory subsets did. Because the study included only a small number of donors, the genetic and exposure-history diversity represented was limited. Only blood was sampled, and tissue TCR repertoires likely differ from those in blood. Across a few donors, around 5% of naive CD4, roughly 3.3% of naive CD8, 2.3% of memory CD4, and approximately 0.42% of memory CD8 clonotypes were shared. Compared with non-shared clonotypes, the clonotypes found in all four sorted-subset donors had higher generation probabilities. Incomplete sequencing was indicated by rarefaction of sorted-subset datasets, despite the large sequencing depth.

CD8 naive samples were CD45RO-negative cells positively selected for CCR7, giving a CD45RA+CCR7+ population that excluded TemRA cells. The donors were healthy, HIV-negative adults who had no recently reported acute infections or vaccinations. Every donor was a Caucasian adult residing in Nashville, Tennessee, USA. Blood was obtained by leukapheresis, after which PBMCs were separated by Ficoll-Histopaque density gradient centrifugation and cryopreserved in liquid nitrogen vapor phase. Analytical flow cytometry was used to check the purity and quantity of each magnetically sorted T cell population. Genomic DNA was isolated from every sorted fraction and measured by UV absorbance on a Nanodrop 2000c.

The source is a man aged 30 to 39 in good health. Sequenced input: naive CD8+ T cells sorted from blood. The cell subset or site label, read with the paper, signifies: CD45RA+CCR7+. This receptor chain uses TRBV9 and TRBJ2-3, with no reliable assignment of the D segment. The sequenced DNA is TGTGCCAGCAGCGTGGGTACAGATACGCAGTATTTT. It translates to CASSVGTDTQYF.